This T cell receptor beta chain was captured in a study of cytomegalovirus exposure and HLA in healthy donors. Looking at the study overall: In terms of ancestry, the Caucasian-associated cluster contained around 79% of the 300 to 400 genotyped donors.

Overall study results and limits: What a later analysis showed was that several of the most significant clusters appeared linked to common viral pathogens.

As for this clone: The antigen remains unidentified.

This PCR relied on a set of 60 Vbeta primers and 13 Jbeta primers. Libraries were prepared by immunoSEQ multiplex PCR; TCRdb keeps only in-frame clonotypes and omits some of them. The sample lists about 160,000 clones; roughly four fifths were seen once. This TCR was recovered from a woman aged 40 to 49 in good health and CMV-seronegative. Sequenced material: PBMCs.

The CDR3 protein is CASSLAAGTSSYNEQFF. CDR3 coding DNA: TGCGCCAGCAGCTTGGCCGCCGGGACTTCCTCCTACAATGAGCAGTTCTTC. The chain is built from TRBV5-1 and TRBJ2-1, with a possible D match to TRBD2 (6 bases). CDR1 is SGHRS and CDR2 is YFSETQ in the germline V gene. This CDR3 spans 17 amino acids. The V and J ends lost 0 bases and 0 bases respectively, with 13 bases between them.